One TCR beta chain is described in this entry. Antigen specificity is unknown. TCR beta cDNA libraries included unique molecular identifiers. Roughly 510,000 cDNA molecules were recovered from an input of roughly 0.85 to 10 million T cells. Via MiXCR, TCRdb re-called the PCR reads, giving one row per CDR3 protein. The data hold about 760,000 distinct CDR3 sequences, with 25% to 30% observed a single time. This sample is drawn from a study of post-analysis software for immune sequencing data. Overall study: Recorded disease courses covered relapsing-remitting, secondary progressive and progressive-relapsing multiple sclerosis. Some patients had no subtype annotation. Whole-study results and caveats: Relative to controls, patients had five TRBV segments at higher frequency, with TRBV5-6, TRBV5-1 and TRBV20-1 among these. Multiple sclerosis patients had significantly lower normalized Chao1 diversity than controls. Samples prepared in the same batch strongly co-clustered by F measure.

CDR1 and CDR2 (germline): SGHDN, FVKESK. This CDR3 is built from 15 residues. V was pared by 2 bases and J by 7 bases, with 8 bases of the junction left unmatched. This TCR derives from a girl between 5 and 17 years old with multiple sclerosis. Source material: blood. The chain joins TRBV14 to TRBJ1-1; TRBD1 matches at 9 bases. CDR3 protein: CASSQKSDRGGEAFF. CDR3 DNA: TGTGCCAGCAGCCAAAAATCAGACAGGGGGGGTGAAGCTTTCTTT.